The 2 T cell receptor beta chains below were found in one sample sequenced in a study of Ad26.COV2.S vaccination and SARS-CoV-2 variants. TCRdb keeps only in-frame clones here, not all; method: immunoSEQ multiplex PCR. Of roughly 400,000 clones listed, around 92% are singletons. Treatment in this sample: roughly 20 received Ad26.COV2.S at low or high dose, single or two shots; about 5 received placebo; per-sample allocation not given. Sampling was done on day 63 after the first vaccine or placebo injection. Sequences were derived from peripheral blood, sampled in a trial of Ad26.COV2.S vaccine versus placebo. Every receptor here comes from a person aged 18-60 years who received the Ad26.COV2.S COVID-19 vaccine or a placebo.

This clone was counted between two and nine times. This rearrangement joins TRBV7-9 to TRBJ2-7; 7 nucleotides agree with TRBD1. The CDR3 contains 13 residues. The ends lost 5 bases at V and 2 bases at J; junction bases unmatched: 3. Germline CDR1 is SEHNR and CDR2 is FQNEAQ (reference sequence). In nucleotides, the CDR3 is TGTGCCAGCAGCCTCGGGACAGCCTACGAGCAGTACTTC. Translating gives CASSLGTAYEQYF.

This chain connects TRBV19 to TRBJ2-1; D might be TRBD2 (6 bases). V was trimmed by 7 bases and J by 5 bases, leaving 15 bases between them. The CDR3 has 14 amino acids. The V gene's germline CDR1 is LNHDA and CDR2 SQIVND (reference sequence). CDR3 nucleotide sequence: TGTGCCAGTAAGGTGCGGGAACCAGACAATGAGCAGTTCTTC. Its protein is CASKVREPDNEQFF.